This T cell receptor beta chain stems from a study of cytomegalovirus exposure and HLA in healthy donors. Looking at the study overall: Inside one of the first data releases sat around 85 million unique TCRs taken from HLA-typed donors.

Study findings and constraints: Only CMV serostatus was available as immune exposure information. Several of the most significant clusters were apparently associated with common viral pathogens in a later analysis. Fewer N-insertions (relative to the approximately 670-donor mean) were reportedly seen in an Asian-associated ancestry cluster in a later analysis.

To note about this clone: Its antigen is unknown.

The ends were cut back, 1 base at V and 2 bases at J, with 11 bases in the middle. Germline CDR1 reads LGHNA; CDR2 reads YNFKEQ. The CDR3 length is 15 residues. A multiplex PCR was run with 60 Vbeta primers and 13 Jbeta primers. TCRdb's copy holds only in-frame clones and misses some; the assay was immunoSEQ multiplex PCR. The repertoire consists of 180,000 or so clones, with about 10% occurring once and the leading ten covering roughly 1.3%. The V gene is TRBV4-2, the J gene TRBJ1-2; D may be TRBD1 (5 bases). Input material: PBMCs. The receptor comes from a woman aged 25 to 39 in good health and CMV-seropositive. This CDR3 reads CASSQGARDNYGYTF. The CDR3 DNA follows: TGTGCCAGCAGCCAAGGGGCGCGGGACAACTATGGCTACACCTTC.